The source of this T cell receptor (beta chain) is a study of T cell responses to AZD1222 COVID-19 vaccine. General study points: A rise in Spike-specific TCR breadth and depth followed two AZD1222 doses. Only 5 to 7 individuals given AZD1222 were seropositive at baseline. Nearly half of unique spike-specific TCRs reportedly avoided B.1.351 and B.1.1.7 mutated regions.

Investigators merged groups given second doses at roughly 4 or roughly 12 weeks. Assay: immunoSEQ multiplex PCR; the TCRdb copy retains only in-frame clones and omits some. This table has about 59,000 clones, roughly 89% appearing once. Concerning this clone itself: Its antigen is as yet unknown.

Germline V CDR1 and CDR2: MNHEY, SVGAGI. J was trimmed by 6 bases and V by 5 bases; bases with no gene match: 4. The CDR3 consists of 12 residues. The rearrangement joins TRBV6-5 to TRBJ2-7; 7 positions match TRBD1. The receptor's source is an adult who received the AZD1222 COVID-19 vaccine. Specimen: peripheral blood, collected 28 days after the second AZD1222 dose. The CDR3 protein is CASSPRTGEQYF. The CDR3 coding sequence is TGTGCCAGCAGTCCTCGGACAGGCGAGCAGTACTTC.